Included here is one T cell receptor (beta chain) sequence, with context. This clonotype was picked up one time. Its antigen is currently not known. The input lacks base qualities; no much larger clone sits a single base away. One read amounts to weak evidence. This sample is part of a study of T cell repertoires in cytomegalovirus infection (dated by TCRdb to about 2019). At the level of the whole study: Because public TCR beta signatures pointed to carriage of CMV infection together with the matching HLA type, the HLA type of each donor mattered for the analysis. Study-wide findings and limitations: The ex vivo response was dominated by HLA-C-restricted CMV-specific TCR beta clonotypes, which also provided the single most frequent clonotype in two of eight donors. Cumulative frequency of public TCR beta family members discriminated carriers of CMV infection plus the relevant HLA type in this cohort and an independent approximately 370-donor cohort.

Instrument on record: Illumina HiSeq 1500. Using fastp at Q25 and MiXCR, TCRdb reprocessed the public reads and kept productive beta chains. Rows are unified per CDR3 protein, each entry keeping the most common DNA and genes. Counted in this sample were under 800,000 distinct CDR3 sequences; approximately 24% of them appeared once. The biggest ten clones account for around 8% of the sample. Sequencing was done on a sample of CD8+ T cells from PBMCs. This clonotype was sampled from a human donor in good health (CMV status not recorded). Some clones in this sample may be carry-over from other donors' samples.

At the DNA level, the sequence is TGTGCCAGCAGTTTTCCAGAGGACAGCGTCACAGATACGCAGTATTTT. Its translation is CASSFPEDSVTDTQYF. The chain employs TRBV12-3 or TRBV12-4 and TRBJ2-3, and the D gene may be TRBD1, 6 bases matching. V is clipped by 3 bases and J by 2 bases, and the sequence between their germline boundaries is 15 bases long. The CDR3 measures 16 amino acids from cysteine to phenylalanine. Only the CDR3 DNA is retained, 48 bases long and in frame from the first base.